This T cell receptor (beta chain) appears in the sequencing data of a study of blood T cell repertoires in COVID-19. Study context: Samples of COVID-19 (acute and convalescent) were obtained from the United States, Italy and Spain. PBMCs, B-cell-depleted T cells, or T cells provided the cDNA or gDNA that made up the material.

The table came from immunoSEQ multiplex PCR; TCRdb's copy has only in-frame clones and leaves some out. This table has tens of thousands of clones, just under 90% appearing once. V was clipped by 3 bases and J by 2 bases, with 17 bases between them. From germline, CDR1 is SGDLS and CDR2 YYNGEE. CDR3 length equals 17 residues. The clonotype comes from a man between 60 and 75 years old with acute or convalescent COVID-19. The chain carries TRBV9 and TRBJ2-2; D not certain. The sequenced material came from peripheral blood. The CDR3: CASSAQGTALNTGELFF. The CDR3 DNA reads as TGTGCCAGCAGCGCCCAAGGAACAGCCCTTAACACCGGGGAGCTGTTTTTT. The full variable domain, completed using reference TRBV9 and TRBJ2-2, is DSGVTQTPKHLITATGQRVTLRCSPRSGDLSVYWYQQSLDQGLQFLIQYYNGEERAKGNILERFSAQQFPDLHSELNLSSLELGDSALYFCASSAQGTALNTGELFFGEGSRLTVL.